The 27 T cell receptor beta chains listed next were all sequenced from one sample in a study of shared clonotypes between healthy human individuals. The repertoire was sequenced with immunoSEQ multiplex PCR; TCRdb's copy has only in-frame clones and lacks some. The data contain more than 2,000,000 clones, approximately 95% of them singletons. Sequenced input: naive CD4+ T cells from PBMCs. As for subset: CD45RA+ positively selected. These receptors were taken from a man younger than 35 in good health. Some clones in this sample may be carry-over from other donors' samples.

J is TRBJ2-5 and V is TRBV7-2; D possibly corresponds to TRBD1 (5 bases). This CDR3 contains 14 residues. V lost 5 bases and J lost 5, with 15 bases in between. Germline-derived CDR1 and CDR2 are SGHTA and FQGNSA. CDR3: CASSQVAGMETQYF. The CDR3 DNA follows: TGTGCCAGCAGCCAAGTGGCAGGGATGGAGACCCAGTACTTC. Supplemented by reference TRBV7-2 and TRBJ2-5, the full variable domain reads GAGVSQSPSNKVTEKGKDVELRCDPISGHTALYWYRQSLGQGLEFLIYFQGNSAPDKSGLPSDRFSAERTGGSVSTLTIQRTQQEDSAVYLCASSQVAGMETQYFGPGTRLLVL.

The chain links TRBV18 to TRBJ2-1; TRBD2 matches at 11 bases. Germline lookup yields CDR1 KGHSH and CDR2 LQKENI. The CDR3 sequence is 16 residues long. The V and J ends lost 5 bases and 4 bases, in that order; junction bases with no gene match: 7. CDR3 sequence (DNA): TGTGCCAGCTCATCCAAGACTAGCGGGACATACAATGAGCAGTTCTTC. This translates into CASSSKTSGTYNEQFF. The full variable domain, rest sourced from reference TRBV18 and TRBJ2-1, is NAGVMQNPRHLVRRRGQEARLRCSPMKGHSHVYWYRQLPEEGLKFMVYLQKENIIDESGMPKERFSAEFPKEGPSILRIQQVVRGDSAAYFCASSSKTSGTYNEQFFGPGTRLTVL.

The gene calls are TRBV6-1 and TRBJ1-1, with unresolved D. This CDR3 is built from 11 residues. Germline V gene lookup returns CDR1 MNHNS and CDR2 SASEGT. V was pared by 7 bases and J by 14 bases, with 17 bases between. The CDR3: CASTGRRRAFF. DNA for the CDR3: TGTGCCAGCACCGGCCGACGACGGGCGTTCTTT.

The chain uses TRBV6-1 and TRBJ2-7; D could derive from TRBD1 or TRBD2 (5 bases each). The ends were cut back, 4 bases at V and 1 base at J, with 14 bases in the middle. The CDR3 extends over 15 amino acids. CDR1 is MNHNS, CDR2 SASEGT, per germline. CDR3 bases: TGTGCCAGCAGTGGGGGACGGATCCCTTCCTACGAGCAGTACTTC. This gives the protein CASSGGRIPSYEQYF.

The CDR3 DNA reads TGTGCCAGCAGCTTGGATGGGTTGTCCGGCTACACCTTC. It specifies CASSLDGLSGYTF. The genes are TRBV5-5 and TRBJ1-2; D remains unclear. This CDR3 region has 13 residues. Trimming removed 0 bases at V and 8 bases at J, with 11 bases between. Looked up from germline, CDR1 is SGHKS and CDR2 is YYEKEE (reference sequence).

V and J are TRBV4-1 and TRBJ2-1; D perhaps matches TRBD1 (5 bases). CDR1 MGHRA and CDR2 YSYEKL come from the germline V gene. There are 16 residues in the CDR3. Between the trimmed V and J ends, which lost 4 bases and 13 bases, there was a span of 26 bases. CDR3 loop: CASSPLHETAFSKQFF. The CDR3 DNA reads TGCGCCAGCAGCCCCCTCCACGAGACAGCCTTCTCTAAACAGTTCTTC.

The CDR3 DNA sequence: TGTGCCAGCAGTGAAGCGGGCGGGAACCAAAACATTCAGTACTTC. Protein product: CASSEAGGNQNIQYF. J is TRBJ2-4 and V is TRBV2; D possibly corresponds to TRBD2 (6 bases). The ends were cut back, 0 bases at V and 5 bases at J, with 11 bases in the middle. The germline V gene has CDR1 SNHLY and CDR2 FYNNEI. This CDR3 has 15 residues.

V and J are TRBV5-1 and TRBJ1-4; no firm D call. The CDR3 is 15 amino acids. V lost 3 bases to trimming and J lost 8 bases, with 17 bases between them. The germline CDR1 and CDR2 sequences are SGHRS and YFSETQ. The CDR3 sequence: CASSSGRLLYEKLFF. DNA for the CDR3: TGCGCCAGCAGCTCCGGCCGCCTCCTCTACGAAAAACTGTTTTTT.

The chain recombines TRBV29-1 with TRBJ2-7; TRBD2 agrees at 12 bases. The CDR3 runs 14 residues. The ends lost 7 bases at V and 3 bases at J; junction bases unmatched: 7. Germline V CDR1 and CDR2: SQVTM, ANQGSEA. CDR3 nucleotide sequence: TGCAGCGCTAAGACTAGCGGGAGCTTCTACGAGCAGTACTTC. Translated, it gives CSAKTSGSFYEQYF.

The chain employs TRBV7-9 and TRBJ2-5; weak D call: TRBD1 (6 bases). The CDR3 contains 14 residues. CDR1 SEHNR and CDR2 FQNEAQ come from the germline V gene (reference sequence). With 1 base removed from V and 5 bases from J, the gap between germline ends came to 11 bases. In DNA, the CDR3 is TGTGCCAGCAGCTTAGGGGCAGGGGACGAGACCCAGTACTTC. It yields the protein CASSLGAGDETQYF.

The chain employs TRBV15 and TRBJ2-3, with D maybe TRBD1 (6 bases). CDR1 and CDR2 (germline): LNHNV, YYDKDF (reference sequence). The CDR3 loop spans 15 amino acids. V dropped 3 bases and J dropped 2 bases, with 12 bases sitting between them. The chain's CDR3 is CATSSRDRLTDTQYF. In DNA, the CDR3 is TGTGCCACCAGCAGTCGCGACAGGCTCACAGATACGCAGTATTTT.

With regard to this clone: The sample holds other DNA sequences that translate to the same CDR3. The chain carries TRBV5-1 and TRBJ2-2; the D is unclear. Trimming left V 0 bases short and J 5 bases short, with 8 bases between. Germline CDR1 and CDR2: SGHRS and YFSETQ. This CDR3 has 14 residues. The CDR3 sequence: CASSLDSGTGELFF. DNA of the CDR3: TGCGCCAGCAGCTTGGACTCCGGGACCGGGGAGCTGTTTTTT. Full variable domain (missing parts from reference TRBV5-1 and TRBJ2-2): KAGVTQTPRYLIKTRGQQVTLSCSPISGHRSVSWYQQTPGQGLQFLFEYFSETQRNKGNFPGRFSGRQFSNSRSEMNVSTLELGDSALYLCASSLDSGTGELFFGEGSRLTVL.

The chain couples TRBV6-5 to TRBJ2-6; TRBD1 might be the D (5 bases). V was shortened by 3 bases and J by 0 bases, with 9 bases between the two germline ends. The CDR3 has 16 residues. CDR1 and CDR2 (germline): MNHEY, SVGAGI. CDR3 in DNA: TGTGCCAGCAGTTATCCCGACAGCTCTGGGGCCAACGTCCTGACTTTC. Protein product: CASSYPDSSGANVLTF.

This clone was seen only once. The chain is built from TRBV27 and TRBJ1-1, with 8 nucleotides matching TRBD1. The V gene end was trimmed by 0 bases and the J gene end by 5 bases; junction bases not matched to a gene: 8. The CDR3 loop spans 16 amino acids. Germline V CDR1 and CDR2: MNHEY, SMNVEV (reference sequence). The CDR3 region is CASSLSIGQGATEAFF. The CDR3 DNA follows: TGTGCCAGCAGTTTATCGATCGGGCAGGGGGCAACTGAAGCTTTCTTT.

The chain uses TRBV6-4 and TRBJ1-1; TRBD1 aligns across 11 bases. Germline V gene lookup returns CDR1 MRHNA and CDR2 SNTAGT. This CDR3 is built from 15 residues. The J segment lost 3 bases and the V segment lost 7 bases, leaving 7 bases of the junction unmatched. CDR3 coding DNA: TGTGCCAGCAATCCGGGACAGGGGGAGGACACTGAAGCTTTCTTT. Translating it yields CASNPGQGEDTEAFF.

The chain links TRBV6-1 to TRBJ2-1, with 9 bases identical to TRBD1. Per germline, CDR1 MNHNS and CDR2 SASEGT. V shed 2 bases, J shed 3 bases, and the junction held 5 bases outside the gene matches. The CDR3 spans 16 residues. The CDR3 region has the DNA TGTGCCAGCAGTGAATGGGGACAGGGTGGCTACAATGAGCAGTTCTTC. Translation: CASSEWGQGGYNEQFF.

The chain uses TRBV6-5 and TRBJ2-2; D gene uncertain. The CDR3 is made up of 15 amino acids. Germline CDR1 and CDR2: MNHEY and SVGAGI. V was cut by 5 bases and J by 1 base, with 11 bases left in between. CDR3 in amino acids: CASSVTPLNTGELFF. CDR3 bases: TGTGCCAGCAGTGTAACACCTCTGAACACCGGGGAGCTGTTTTTT.

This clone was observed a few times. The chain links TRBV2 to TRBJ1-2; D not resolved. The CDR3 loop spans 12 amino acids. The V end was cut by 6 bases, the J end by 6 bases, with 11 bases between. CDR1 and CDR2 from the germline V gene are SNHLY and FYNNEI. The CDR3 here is CASSPRSDGYTF. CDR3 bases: TGTGCCAGCAGCCCCCGCTCCGATGGCTACACCTTC.

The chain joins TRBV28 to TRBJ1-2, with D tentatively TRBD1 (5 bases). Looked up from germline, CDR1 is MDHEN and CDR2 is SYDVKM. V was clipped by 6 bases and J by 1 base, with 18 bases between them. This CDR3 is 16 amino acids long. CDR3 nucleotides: TGTGCCAGCAGCGTGGGGGGGGTAACCTATAACTATGGCTACACCTTC. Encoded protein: CASSVGGVTYNYGYTF.

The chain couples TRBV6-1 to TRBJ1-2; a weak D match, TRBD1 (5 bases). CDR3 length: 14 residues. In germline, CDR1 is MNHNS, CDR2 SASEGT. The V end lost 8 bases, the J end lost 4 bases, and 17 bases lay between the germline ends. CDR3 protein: CASLGRRGPYGYTF. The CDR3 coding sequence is TGTGCCAGCCTCGGGCGGCGGGGACCCTATGGCTACACCTTC.

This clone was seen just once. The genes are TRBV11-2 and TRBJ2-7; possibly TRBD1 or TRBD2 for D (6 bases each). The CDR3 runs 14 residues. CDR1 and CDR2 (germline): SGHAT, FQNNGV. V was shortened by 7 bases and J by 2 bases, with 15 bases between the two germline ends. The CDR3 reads CASTLSGGPYEQYF. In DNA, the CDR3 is TGTGCCAGCACTTTATCCGGGGGCCCCTACGAGCAGTACTTC.

The CDR3 DNA sequence: TGCGCCAGCAGCTCCACCGGGGCAGCGGGGACTGAAGCTTTCTTT. Translated: CASSSTGAAGTEAFF. J is TRBJ1-1 and V is TRBV5-1, with a tentative D call TRBD1 (5 bases). Germline V gene sequence: CDR1 SGHRS, CDR2 YFSETQ. V gave up 3 bases and J gave up 5 bases, with 17 bases separating them. The CDR3 totals 15 residues.

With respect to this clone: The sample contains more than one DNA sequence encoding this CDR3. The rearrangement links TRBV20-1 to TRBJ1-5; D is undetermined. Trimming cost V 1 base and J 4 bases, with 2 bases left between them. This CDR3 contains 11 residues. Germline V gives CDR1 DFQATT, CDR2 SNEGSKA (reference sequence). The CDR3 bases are TGCAGTGCTAGAGGTAATCAGCCCCAGCATTTT. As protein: CSARGNQPQHF.

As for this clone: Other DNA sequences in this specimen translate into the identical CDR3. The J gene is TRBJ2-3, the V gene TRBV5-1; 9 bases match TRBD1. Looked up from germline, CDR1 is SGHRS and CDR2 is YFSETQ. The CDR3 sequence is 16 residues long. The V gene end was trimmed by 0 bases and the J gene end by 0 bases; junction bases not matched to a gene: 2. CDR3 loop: CASSLAGTGSTDTQYF. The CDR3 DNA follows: TGCGCCAGCAGCTTGGCCGGGACAGGGAGCACAGATACGCAGTATTTT.

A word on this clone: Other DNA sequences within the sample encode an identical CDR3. CDR3 sequence (DNA): TGTGCCACCAGCAGGGATACTGAAGCTTTCTTT. This translates into CATSRDTEAFF. The genes are TRBV15 and TRBJ1-1; unclear D gene. The CDR3 loop spans 11 amino acids. With 3 bases removed from V and 5 bases from J, the gap between germline ends came to 4 bases. The germline V gene encodes CDR1 LNHNV and CDR2 YYDKDF (reference sequence).

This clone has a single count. In DNA form, the CDR3 reads TGTGCCAGCAGCTTAGCATTACCGGGACTCACTGGCTACACCTTC. Its translation is CASSLALPGLTGYTF. The V and J genes are TRBV7-9 and TRBJ1-2, with D perhaps TRBD1 (5 bases). CDR3 size: 15 residues. Trimming pared 0 bases from V and 7 bases from J, leaving 15 bases between. CDR1 is SEHNR, CDR2 FQNEAQ, per germline (reference sequence).

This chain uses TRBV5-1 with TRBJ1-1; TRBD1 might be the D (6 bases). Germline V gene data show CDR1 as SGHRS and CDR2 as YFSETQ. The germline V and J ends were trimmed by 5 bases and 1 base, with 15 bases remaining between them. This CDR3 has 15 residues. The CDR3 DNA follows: TGCGCCAGCAGTCCCGTTGCAGGGGCGAACACTGAAGCTTTCTTT. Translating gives CASSPVAGANTEAFF.